This is a list of T cell receptor beta chains from one sample in a study of shared clonotypes between healthy human individuals. This table comes from immunoSEQ multiplex PCR, and its TCRdb copy is limited to in-frame clones, with some not included. The sample lists approximately 710,000 clones; around 90% were seen once. The material sequenced was memory CD8+ T cells from PBMCs. The receptors come from a man between 18 and 29 years old in good health. Some clones in this sample may be carry-over from other donors' samples. Each CDR3 is given with its conserved first and last residue. Each record gives: D gene, V gene, J gene, clone size, CDR3 protein, CDR3 DNA. The D gene is left open where the match is weak. Some rows mark clone size as missing; the rest say once, few, many or name a class of expanded clone.

NA	TRBV28	TRBJ2-1	NA	CASSLTGSSYNEQFF	TGTGCCAGCAGTTTAACGGGGAGCTCCTACAATGAGCAGTTCTTC
TRBD2	TRBV19	TRBJ2-1	once	CASSIRASGSRFLRESWFF	TGTGCCAGTAGTATACGGGCTAGCGGGAGCCGTTTTTTGCGTGAATCTTGGTTCTTC
NA	TRBV19	TRBJ1-4	NA	CASSATPGEKLFF	TGTGCCAGTAGTGCCACTCCCGGTGAAAAACTGTTTTTT
NA	TRBV6-1	TRBJ2-7	NA	CASSYTPHEQYF	TGTGCCAGCAGTTATACCCCCCACGAGCAGTACTTC
NA	TRBV19	TRBJ1-5	NA	CASRHANGHQPQHF	TGTGCCAGTAGGCACGCGAACGGCCATCAGCCCCAGCATTTT
NA	TRBV15	TRBJ2-7	NA	CATSRDRARSSYEQYF	TGTGCCACCAGCAGAGATAGGGCTAGGAGCTCCTACGAGCAGTACTTC
NA	TRBV9	TRBJ2-7	NA	CASSGGTYEQYF	TGTGCCAGCAGCGGAGGGACCTACGAGCAGTACTTC
NA	TRBV4-1	TRBJ1-3	NA	CASSLKTSAGSHSGNTIYF	TGCGCCAGCAGCCTCAAGACGTCAGCAGGGTCCCACTCTGGAAACACCATATATTTT
NA	TRBV19	TRBJ2-6	NA	CASTAGSGANVLTF	TGTGCCAGTACCGCGGGGTCTGGGGCCAACGTCCTGACTTTC
NA	TRBV7-9	TRBJ1-1	once	CASSLVGPNTEAFF	TGTGCCAGCAGCTTAGTAGGGCCCAACACTGAAGCTTTCTTT
TRBD1	TRBV19	TRBJ2-7	NA	CASSIGTGPYEQYF	TGTGCCAGTAGTATCGGGACAGGACCCTACGAGCAGTACTTC
TRBD1	TRBV7-9	TRBJ1-1	NA	CASSPWTGGRTEAFF	TGTGCCAGCAGCCCTTGGACAGGGGGCAGAACTGAAGCTTTCTTT
NA	TRBV19	TRBJ1-5	NA	CASRVQGDQPQHF	TGTGCCAGTAGAGTACAGGGAGATCAGCCCCAGCATTTT
TRBD1	TRBV4-1	TRBJ1-1	NA	CASSQRQGAGAFF	TGCGCCAGCAGCCAACGACAGGGGGCAGGAGCTTTCTTT
NA	TRBV19	TRBJ2-5	NA	CASSTLGREETQYF	TGTGCCAGTAGTACTCTGGGCAGGGAAGAGACCCAGTACTTC
TRBD1	TRBV7-8	TRBJ1-2	NA	CASSLPATGNYGYTF	TGTGCCAGCAGCTTACCTGCGACAGGGAACTATGGCTACACCTTC
NA	TRBV9	TRBJ1-3	NA	CASSVGRTEDTIYF	TGTGCCAGCAGCGTTGGGAGAACCGAGGACACCATATATTTT
NA	TRBV23-1	TRBJ1-2	NA	CASSQLSVGEAVNYGYTF	TGCGCCAGCAGTCAATTGTCTGTAGGGGAGGCGGTTAACTATGGCTACACCTTC
TRBD1	TRBV28	TRBJ1-2	NA	CASRGTGAQLAYGYTF	TGTGCCAGCAGAGGGACAGGGGCGCAACTGGCCTATGGCTACACCTTC
TRBD1	TRBV19	TRBJ1-2	once	CASTFPAGGARGYTF	TGTGCCAGTACCTTCCCCGCAGGGGGGGCGCGGGGCTACACCTTC
TRBD1	TRBV4-1	TRBJ2-6	NA	CASSQNRGLGANVLTF	TGCGCCAGCAGCCAAAACAGGGGGCTTGGGGCCAACGTCCTGACTTTC
TRBD2	TRBV9	TRBJ2-1	NA	CASSDNLAGGAYNEQFF	TGTGCCAGCAGCGACAACTTAGCGGGAGGGGCCTACAATGAGCAGTTCTTC
NA	TRBV6-6	TRBJ2-2	NA	CASSYWGTGELFF	TGTGCCAGCAGTTATTGGGGTACCGGGGAGCTGTTTTTT
TRBD1	TRBV9	TRBJ2-1	NA	CASSVEGAGARVNEQFF	TGTGCCAGCAGCGTAGAGGGGGCCGGGGCCCGGGTCAATGAGCAGTTCTTC
NA	TRBV12-5	TRBJ2-5	once	CASGLWGAGGQETQYF	TGTGCTAGTGGTTTGTGGGGGGCAGGGGGCCAAGAGACCCAGTACTTC
NA	TRBV15	TRBJ1-2	many	CATSPARGYGYTF	TGTGCCACCAGCCCAGCTAGGGGCTATGGCTACACCTTC
NA	TRBV9	TRBJ2-7	NA	CASSGPYSYEQYF	TGTGCCAGCAGCGGACCGTACTCCTACGAGCAGTACTTC
NA	TRBV19	TRBJ2-7	NA	CASSPRGSRTYEQYF	TGTGCCAGTAGCCCCCGAGGATCGCGGACCTACGAGCAGTACTTC